The clone carrying this TCR beta chain occurred once. This sample was taken from a study of blood T cell repertoires in COVID-19. Only in-frame clones appear in the TCRdb table, and some are missing; sequencing was by immunoSEQ multiplex PCR. Seen here are tens of thousands of clones, about 83% observed once, and the top ten hold 25% to 30%. Germline values: CDR1 SGHRS, CDR2 YFSETQ. The V end was cut by 4 bases, the J end by 3 bases, with 11 bases between. This CDR3 is 13 amino acids long. The sequenced sample consisted of peripheral blood. The chain uses TRBV5-1 and TRBJ2-7; the D gene is possibly TRBD2 (6 bases). The TCR was taken from a woman of 80 years or more with acute or convalescent COVID-19. CDR3: CASSPGADYEQYF. CDR3 coding DNA: TGCGCCAGCAGCCCGGGAGCCGACTACGAGCAGTACTTC.